These 20 T cell receptor beta chains were sequenced from one sample in a study of cytomegalovirus exposure and HLA in healthy donors. Primers included in the PCR were 60 Vbeta and 13 Jbeta primers. The table came from immunoSEQ multiplex PCR; TCRdb's copy has only in-frame clones and leaves some out. The sample carries 200,000 to 300,000 clones, around 80% recorded once. The sequenced sample consisted of PBMCs. These receptors came from a boy younger than 18 in good health and CMV-seronegative.

V gene TRBV11-2 combines with J gene TRBJ2-7; 10 bases line up with TRBD1. Unmatched junction bases numbered 5, after V lost 5 bases and J lost 1 base. The CDR3 is made up of 15 amino acids. CDR1 and CDR2 (germline): SGHAT, FQNNGV. CDR3 loop: CASSPGTGVSYEQYF. Written as DNA, the CDR3 is TGTGCCAGCAGCCCCGGGACAGGGGTTTCCTACGAGCAGTACTTC.

The chain combines TRBV5-4 with TRBJ1-2, with TRBD1 identical over 7 bases. This CDR3 region has 12 residues. Looked up from germline, CDR1 is SGHNT and CDR2 is YYREEE (reference sequence). V lost 4 bases, J lost 6 bases, and 3 bases stayed unmatched. CDR3 DNA sequence: TGTGCCAGCAGCACGGACAGGAATGGCTACACCTTC. Translating it yields CASSTDRNGYTF.

This clone showed up just a few times. This chain connects TRBV7-9 to TRBJ1-5; 10 bases align to TRBD1. The germline V gene has CDR1 SEHNR and CDR2 FQNEAQ (reference sequence). This CDR3 has 17 residues. The trim removed 3 bases at V and 3 bases at J, leaving 8 bases unmatched. CDR3 in amino acids: CASSFGTGDLSNQPQHF. The DNA of the CDR3 is TGTGCCAGCAGCTTTGGGACAGGGGACCTCTCCAATCAGCCCCAGCATTTT.

The chain joins TRBV5-1 to TRBJ1-1; D unresolved. The CDR3 loop spans 13 amino acids. Germline V gene sequence: CDR1 SGHRS, CDR2 YFSETQ. V lost 0 bases and J 0 bases, leaving 3 bases between the germline ends. The CDR3 region is CASSLALNTEAFF. The CDR3 nucleotides read TGCGCCAGCAGCTTGGCGTTGAACACTGAAGCTTTCTTT.

The V call is TRBV5-6, the J call TRBJ2-1; TRBD2 matches 7 bases. V lost 4 bases, J lost 9 bases, and 13 bases stayed unmatched. CDR1 and CDR2 (germline): SGHDT, YYEEEE. This CDR3 has 15 amino acids. The CDR3 loop is CASSPGTNPDREQFF. Here the CDR3 DNA reads TGTGCCAGCAGCCCCGGGACTAACCCCGATCGTGAGCAGTTCTTC.

This chain joins TRBV7-8 and TRBJ2-7; 12 positions agree with TRBD2. The CDR3 has 17 amino acids. Trimming took 1 base from V and 2 from J; bases not matched to a gene: 6. CDR1 and CDR2 from the germline V gene are SGHVS and FQNEAQ. CDR3 coding DNA: TGTGCCAGCAGCTTAGGACTAGCGGGAGTGTGGACCTACGAGCAGTACTTC. Protein sequence: CASSLGLAGVWTYEQYF. Using reference TRBV7-8 and TRBJ2-7 for the parts outside the CDR3, the full variable domain is GAGVSQSPRYKVAKRGQDVALRCDPISGHVSLFWYQQALGQGPEFLTYFQNEAQLDKSGLPSDRFFAERPEGSVSTLKIQRTQQEDSAVYLCASSLGLAGVWTYEQYFGPGTRLTVT.

This clone has just one count. The rearrangement uses TRBV7-2 and TRBJ2-7; 11 positions agree with TRBD2. Germline V gives CDR1 SGHTA, CDR2 FQGNSA. The ends lost 5 bases at V and 1 base at J; junction bases unmatched: 7. CDR3 length: 16 amino acids. This CDR3 is CASSPSTSGMSYEQYF. CDR3 nucleotides: TGTGCCAGCAGCCCCTCGACTAGCGGGATGTCCTACGAGCAGTACTTC.

The chain has TRBV14 and TRBJ2-1, with 10 bases matching TRBD2. The length of the CDR3 is 15 residues. The germline CDR1 and CDR2 sequences are SGHDN and FVKESK. After removal of 3 bases from V and 8 bases from J, the junction contained 7 bases not matched to a gene. CDR3 in DNA: TGTGCCAGCAGCCAGGAACTACTAGCGGGGTATGAGCAGTTCTTC. This gives the protein CASSQELLAGYEQFF.

V gene TRBV29-1 combines with J gene TRBJ2-7; 16 bases are shared with TRBD2. Germline CDR1 SQVTM, CDR2 ANQGSEA. The CDR3 is 17 amino acids. Unmatched junction bases numbered 9, after V lost 4 bases and J lost 3 bases. As DNA, the CDR3 is TGCAGCGTTGTCCAGGGACTAGCGGGAGGGCCTAGCTACGAGCAGTACTTC. Amino acid sequence: CSVVQGLAGGPSYEQYF.

The chain is built from TRBV19 and TRBJ1-1, with D unclear. The CDR3 consists of 16 residues. CDR1 and CDR2 (germline): LNHDA, SQIVND (reference sequence). The ends were cut back, 5 bases at V and 0 bases at J, with 16 bases in the middle. This CDR3 is CASSFILSQMNTEAFF. Written as DNA, the CDR3 is TGTGCCAGTAGTTTCATATTGTCCCAGATGAACACTGAAGCTTTCTTT.

J is TRBJ1-4 and V is TRBV12-5; 7 bases fit TRBD1. The CDR3 length is 15 residues. Germline trimming cut 6 bases from V and 10 bases from J; bases unmatched to any gene: 14. The germline gives CDR1 LGHNT, CDR2 FRNRAP. CDR3 region: CASGDRQGPLSKLFF. CDR3 DNA: TGTGCTAGTGGCGATCGACAGGGCCCTCTATCAAAACTGTTTTTT.

V is TRBV11-2 and J is TRBJ1-6; D gene ambiguous. Germline loops: CDR1 SGHAT, CDR2 FQNNGV. CDR3 length: 15 amino acids. The V gene lost 3 bases and the J gene lost 0 bases, with 6 bases spanning the gap. The CDR3 sequence: CASSLRGSYNSPLHF. DNA of the CDR3: TGTGCCAGCAGCTTGCGGGGCTCCTATAATTCACCCCTCCACTTT.

This sequence joins TRBV6-6 and TRBJ1-3; D remains unclear. Germline CDR1 is MNHNY and CDR2 is SVGAGI (reference sequence). Trimming removed 4 bases from V and 5 bases from J, with 9 bases in between. The CDR3 sequence is 13 residues long. CDR3 sequence (DNA): TGTGCCAGCAGTTCAAAGAGAAGAAACACCATATATTTT. Protein: CASSSKRRNTIYF.

This clone has only a few counts. The chain employs TRBV21-1 and TRBJ2-5; TRBD2 is taken as the D call from the table, unchecked against the DNA. The J call may not be correct, given that the DNA end is closer to TRBJ2-7. TRBV21-1 is described as a pseudogene. This CDR3 is built from 12 residues. CDR3 loop: CASSAGHYEQYF. The CDR3 coding sequence is TGTGCCAGCAGCGCGGGGCACTACGAGCAGTACTTC.

Only a few counts were recorded for this clone. The gene calls are TRBV6-1 and TRBJ1-2; 11 positions agree with TRBD1. In germline, CDR1 is MNHNS, CDR2 SASEGT. The trim removed 4 bases at V and 4 bases at J, leaving 2 bases unmatched. This CDR3 is built from 14 residues. CDR3 coding DNA: TGTGCCAGCAGTGCCGGGACAGGGGGCTATGGCTACACCTTC. Residues: CASSAGTGGYGYTF.

The chain links TRBV2 to TRBJ1-2; the D gene is possibly TRBD1 (6 bases). Germline V gene lookup returns CDR1 SNHLY and CDR2 FYNNEI. Trimming took 4 bases from V and 7 from J, leaving 13 bases between them. This CDR3 spans 13 amino acids. This CDR3 reads CASSAGQGLGYTF. CDR3 nucleotides: TGTGCCAGCAGTGCGGGGCAGGGGCTTGGCTACACCTTC.

This chain uses TRBV5-8 with TRBJ1-5; no clear D. The germline V and J ends were trimmed by 0 bases and 6 bases, with 10 bases remaining between them. Germline values: CDR1 SGHTS, CDR2 YDEGEE. The CDR3 spans 14 residues. The DNA of the CDR3 is TGTGCCAGCAGCTTGGAACCTTCGAGTCAGCCCCAGCATTTT. Protein: CASSLEPSSQPQHF.

This sequence joins TRBV9 and TRBJ1-3; 8 positions match TRBD1. The CDR3 length is 20 residues. Per the germline V gene, CDR1 is SGDLS and CDR2 is YYNGEE. V dropped 3 bases and J dropped 4; count of bases not matched to a gene: 21. The CDR3 DNA is TGTGCCAGCAGCGGAACCGGAATATTGGGCAGGGGGCAGGAAGGAAACACCATATATTTT. Protein: CASSGTGILGRGQEGNTIYF.

In nucleotides, the CDR3 is TGTGCCAGCTCACCAGGCAGGGAAACTCAAGAGACCCAGTACTTC. This encodes CASSPGRETQETQYF. V and J are TRBV18 and TRBJ2-5; D is perhaps TRBD1 (5 bases). CDR1 is KGHSH and CDR2 is LQKENI in the germline V gene. The CDR3 runs to 15 residues. Trimming took 2 bases from V and 2 from J, leaving 12 bases between them.

This chain connects TRBV18 to TRBJ2-4; 7 bases map to TRBD1. The germline V gene has CDR1 KGHSH and CDR2 LQKENI. The junction had 2 bases not matched to a gene; V was cut back by 3 bases and J by 6 bases. There are 13 residues in the CDR3. The CDR3 region has the DNA TGTGCCAGCTCACCCGGACAGGCAAACATTCAGTACTTC. Its translation: CASSPGQANIQYF.